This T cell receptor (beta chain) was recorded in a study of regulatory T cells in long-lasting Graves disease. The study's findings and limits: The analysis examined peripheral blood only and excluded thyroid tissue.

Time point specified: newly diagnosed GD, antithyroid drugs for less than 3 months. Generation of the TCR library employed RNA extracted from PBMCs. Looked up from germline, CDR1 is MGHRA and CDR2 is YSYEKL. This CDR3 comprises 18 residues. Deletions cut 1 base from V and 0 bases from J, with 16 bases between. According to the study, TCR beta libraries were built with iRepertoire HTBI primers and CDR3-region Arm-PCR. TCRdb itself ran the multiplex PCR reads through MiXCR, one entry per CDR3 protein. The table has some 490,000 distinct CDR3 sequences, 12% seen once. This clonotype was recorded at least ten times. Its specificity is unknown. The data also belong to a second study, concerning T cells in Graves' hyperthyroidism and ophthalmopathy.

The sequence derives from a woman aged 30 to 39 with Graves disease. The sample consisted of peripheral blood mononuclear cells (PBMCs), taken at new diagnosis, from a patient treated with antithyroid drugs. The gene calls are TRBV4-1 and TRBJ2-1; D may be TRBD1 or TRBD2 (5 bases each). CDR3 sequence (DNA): TGCGCCAGCAGCCAAGGGCAGGGCGGGTCCGCCTCCTACAATGAGCAGTTCTTC. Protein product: CASSQGQGGSASYNEQFF.